Below, 19 T cell receptor beta chains from the same sample are listed, as sequenced in a study of T cells after somatic rescue of genetic block. Clones were read by immunoSEQ multiplex PCR, and TCRdb kept only the in-frame ones, dropping some. The repertoire consists of about 110,000 clones, with around nine tenths occurring once and the leading ten covering around 1.5%. Sequencing used peripheral blood mononuclear cells (PBMCs). These TCRs come from a woman under 30.

This clone came up once. The genes are TRBV29-1 and TRBJ2-1; tentatively, D is TRBD2 (6 bases). The CDR3 has 13 amino acids. V lost 6 bases, J lost 6 bases, and 15 bases lay in between. The germline CDR1 and CDR2 sequences are SQVTM and ANQGSEA. Written as DNA, the CDR3 is TGCAGCGTATTGGGTCGGGGAGGCAATGAGCAGTTCTTC. Its protein product is CSVLGRGGNEQFF.

The V call is TRBV5-4, the J call TRBJ1-2; TRBD1 might be the D (6 bases). The CDR3 loop spans 13 amino acids. The V end lost 2 bases, the J end lost 3 bases, and 8 bases lay between the germline ends. CDR1 SGHNT and CDR2 YYREEE come from the germline V gene (reference sequence). Written as DNA, the CDR3 is TGTGCCAGCAGCTTTCGACAGGACTATGGCTACACCTTC. Translating it yields CASSFRQDYGYTF.

The chain uses TRBV25-1 and TRBJ1-1, with D possibly TRBD1 on 5 matching bases. The CDR3 length is 15 residues. CDR1 is MGHDK and CDR2 is SYGVNS in the germline V gene. The V gene lost 4 bases and the J gene lost 1 base, with 13 bases spanning the gap. CDR3 sequence reads: CASSGLMGGNTEAFF. CDR3 bases: TGTGCCAGCAGTGGGCTAATGGGGGGGAACACTGAAGCTTTCTTT.

The chain recombines TRBV7-2 with TRBJ1-2, with 8 nucleotides matching TRBD1. Germline V CDR1 and CDR2: SGHTA, FQGNSA. The CDR3 is 14 residues long. J gave up 5 bases and V 6 bases, and 8 bases lay outside the gene matches. The CDR3 sequence: CASSPGGSVYGYTF. CDR3 nucleotides: TGTGCCAGCAGTCCAGGGGGCAGTGTGTATGGCTACACCTTC.

The CDR3 region has the DNA TGTGCCAGCAGCTCTACCCGTAAGGCGGGAGAAAAACTGTTTTTT. It translates to CASSSTRKAGEKLFF. The V call is TRBV7-6, the J call TRBJ1-4; D not resolved. The CDR3 contains 15 residues. The ends were cut back, 4 bases at V and 8 bases at J, with 17 bases in the middle. Looked up from germline, CDR1 is SGHVS and CDR2 is FNYEAQ.

The chain couples TRBV6-5 to TRBJ1-4; unclear D gene. This CDR3 contains 14 residues. The germline V gene encodes CDR1 MNHEY and CDR2 SVGAGI. V was clipped by 5 bases and J by 0 bases, with 7 bases between them. CDR3 protein: CASSRSATNEKLFF. The CDR3 DNA reads TGTGCCAGCAGTCGGAGTGCAACTAATGAAAAACTGTTTTTT.

V and J are TRBV6-6 and TRBJ2-7, with D possibly TRBD2 on 6 matching bases. Trimming stripped 8 bases from V and 5 bases from J, with 16 bases between. Germline loops: CDR1 MNHNY, CDR2 SVGAGI (reference sequence). CDR3 length: 13 residues. The CDR3 DNA sequence: TGTGCCAGCGGAACTAGCAGGTCCCACGAGCAGTACTTC. Amino acids: CASGTSRSHEQYF.

The chain joins TRBV7-2 to TRBJ1-5; no clear D gene. CDR1 and CDR2 from the germline V gene are SGHTA and FQGNSA. The CDR3 is made up of 13 amino acids. V was pared by 2 bases and J by 5 bases, with 7 bases between. This CDR3 is CASSLISDQPQHF. In nucleotides, the CDR3 is TGTGCCAGCAGCTTAATTAGTGATCAGCCCCAGCATTTT.

This chain joins TRBV5-8 and TRBJ1-4; 9 bases align to TRBD1. Per germline, CDR1 SGHTS and CDR2 YDEGEE. The CDR3 consists of 14 residues. V lost 4 bases, J lost 15 bases, and 13 bases stayed unmatched. The DNA for the CDR3 is TGTGCCAGCAGCGCCAGGGACAGGGTTTCAGTGGTGTTTTTT. Its protein is CASSARDRVSVVFF.

This chain uses TRBV5-6 with TRBJ2-3, with D uncertain. Germline V gene data show CDR1 as SGHDT and CDR2 as YYEEEE. The V and J ends lost 4 bases and 1 base respectively, with 7 bases between them. The CDR3 covers 13 residues. CDR3 nucleotides: TGTGCCAGCAGCACCTCTGGCACAGATACGCAGTATTTT. This sequence encodes CASSTSGTDTQYF.

V usage is TRBV2 and J usage is TRBJ2-7; D is ambiguous. Trimming pared 3 bases from V and 5 bases from J, leaving 11 bases between. The CDR3 has 13 amino acids. CDR1 and CDR2 (germline): SNHLY, FYNNEI. The chain's CDR3 is CASSDPGEDEQYF. The CDR3 DNA sequence: TGTGCCAGCAGTGATCCAGGAGAGGACGAGCAGTACTTC.

This chain connects TRBV7-9 to TRBJ1-1; a weak D match, TRBD1 (5 bases). CDR3 length: 13 amino acids. Germline-derived CDR1 and CDR2 are SEHNR and FQNEAQ (reference sequence). V lost 4 bases, J lost 3 bases, and 9 bases lay in between. In nucleotides, the CDR3 is TGTGCCAGCAGCTCCCGGGGCGACACTGAAGCTTTCTTT. It yields the protein CASSSRGDTEAFF.

The rearrangement links TRBV19 to TRBJ1-2; D remains ambiguous. With 2 bases removed from V and 8 bases from J, the gap between germline ends came to 24 bases. In germline, CDR1 is LNHDA, CDR2 SQIVND (reference sequence). The CDR3 sequence is 17 residues long. The CDR3 loop reads CASSIIQRSGGPRGYTF. In nucleotides, the CDR3 is TGTGCCAGTAGTATAATCCAGAGGAGCGGTGGCCCTCGGGGCTACACCTTC.

This clone was seen just once. V and J are TRBV7-3 and TRBJ2-7, with D perhaps assigned TRBD1 or TRBD2 (6 bases each). The V gene's germline CDR1 is SGHTA and CDR2 FQGTGA. The CDR3 loop spans 15 amino acids. Trimming removed 0 bases from V and 12 bases from J, with 21 bases in between. CDR3 amino acids: CASSLTRGQGSLVYF. The CDR3 coding sequence is TGTGCCAGCAGCTTAACCCGGGGGCAGGGGTCGTTGGTGTACTTC.

The V and J genes are TRBV5-4 and TRBJ2-7, with D perhaps matching TRBD2 (5 bases). V was clipped by 2 bases and J by 2 bases, with 14 bases between them. The CDR3 length is 15 residues. CDR1 SGHNT and CDR2 YYREEE come from the germline V gene (reference sequence). The CDR3 spells CASSLGGNGAYEQYF. The CDR3 nucleotides are TGTGCCAGCAGCTTAGGCGGAAACGGGGCCTACGAGCAGTACTTC.

In its sample, this clone was seen once. The chain combines TRBV4-2 with TRBJ1-6, with 11 bases aligning to TRBD1. The germline gives CDR1 LGHNA, CDR2 YNFKEQ. V was clipped by 0 bases and J by 11 bases; unmatched bases: 12. The CDR3 loop spans 18 amino acids. CDR3 sequence reads: CASSQESLGTGGGAPLHF. The CDR3 DNA sequence: TGTGCCAGCAGCCAAGAAAGCCTTGGGACAGGGGGAGGAGCACCCCTCCACTTT.

The genes are TRBV27 and TRBJ1-6; D is ambiguous. Germline CDR1 reads MNHEY; CDR2 reads SMNVEV (reference sequence). This CDR3 spans 15 amino acids. Trimming stripped 2 bases from V and 0 bases from J, with 5 bases between. In nucleotides, the CDR3 is TGTGCCAGCAGTTTACTGAGCTCCTATAATTCACCCCTCCACTTT. Residues: CASSLLSSYNSPLHF.

The chain couples TRBV7-9 to TRBJ2-1; 9 bases map to TRBD2. The trim removed 2 bases at V and 7 bases at J, leaving 15 bases unmatched. The CDR3 contains 18 residues. CDR1 is SEHNR, CDR2 FQNEAQ, per germline (reference sequence). CDR3 nucleotide sequence: TGTGCCAGCAGCTTAACGTTGAGTAGCGGGGGATCCGTGAATGAGCAGTTCTTC. It is translated as CASSLTLSSGGSVNEQFF.

The chain carries TRBV28 and TRBJ2-1; D might be TRBD1 (6 bases). V lost 5 bases and J lost 7, with 9 bases in between. Germline values: CDR1 MDHEN, CDR2 SYDVKM. The CDR3 sequence is 12 residues long. CDR3 residues: CASSTQGNEQFF. The CDR3 DNA is TGTGCCAGCAGTACTCAGGGGAATGAGCAGTTCTTC. The variable domain in full, with the rest retrieved from reference TRBV28 and TRBJ2-1, is DVKVTQSSRYLVKRTGEKVFLECVQDMDHENMFWYRQDPGLGLRLIYFSYDVKMKEKGDIPEGYSVSREKKERFSLILESASTNQTSMYLCASSTQGNEQFFGPGTRLTVL.